This T cell receptor (beta chain) appears in the sequencing data of a study of blood T cell repertoires in COVID-19 (TCRdb year 2020). In terms of the full investigation: Samples from collaborators originated in the United States, Italy and Spain and spanned both the acute and convalescent phases of COVID-19. The material from the prospective study consisted of cDNA or gDNA derived from T cells, B-cell-depleted T cells, or PBMCs. Deeply sampled blood TCRbeta repertoires from subjects exposed to, actively infected with, or recovered from COVID-19 were included in the dataset. The repertoires were released in a freely available public database meant as a resource for research on the immune response to SARS-CoV-2. The samples were drawn from the first 160 participants of the ongoing ImmuneRACE study and from over 950 subjects provided by 6 global collaborators. Nearly every sample came with metadata listing a de-identified subject ID, COVID-19 status, age in years and sex. HLA class I and class II types, where available, came from metadata supplied by the sample provider rather than from assay-based typing.

A remark on this clone: Its antigen remains undetermined. There are no base qualities to consult, and no much larger clone falls within one base.

TCRbeta CDR3 regions were amplified from genomic DNA using the immunoSEQ Assay, a bias-controlled multiplex PCR. As for the authors' bioinformatics: The number of nucleated cells in each sample was estimated by amplification of reference gene primers within the assay. To quantify the absolute abundance of each unique TCRbeta CDR3 rearrangement, sequence reads were collapsed and filtered. Productive Simpson clonality was computed per sample as the square root of Simpson's diversity index over productive rearrangements. The source is immuneACCESS, and TCRdb retained only in-frame sequences with V and J called. Part of the clones is not carried over; for the studies checked, unresolved V genes explain less than half of this, and the remainder is unexplained. The V and J calls and the clone size are those of that table, but D and trimming were determined from the DNA. The sample table contains 75,000 to 100,000 clones; only one count was recorded for roughly four fifths of them. The leading ten clones occupy around 7% of the sample.

Whole blood was collected in K2EDTA tubes by collaborating institutions according to the institutions' own protocols. For TCRbeta analysis, collaborators shipped samples in one of three forms: frozen whole blood, isolated PBMCs, or DNA extracted from either of those sample types. Broad study findings and their caveats: The amount of clinical and demographic metadata varied by source and participant and was provided uncurated.

V is shortened by 0 bases, J by 8 bases, and the region joining them spans 13 bases. Including the terminal cysteine and phenylalanine, the CDR3 comprises 14 residues. Solely the CDR3 DNA is kept, with 42 bases framed from the first base. The germline V gene sets CDR1 to MNHEY and CDR2 to SVGAGI. This sequence originates from a man aged 45 to 65 with active or convalescent COVID-19. Sequenced input: peripheral blood. In this chain, TRBV6-5 is recombined with TRBJ1-2; matching of 6 bases hints at TRBD1 as the D gene. The CDR3 region has the sequence CASSYSNRGLGYTF. The DNA sequence follows: TGTGCCAGCAGTTACTCCAATAGGGGGTTGGGCTACACCTTC.